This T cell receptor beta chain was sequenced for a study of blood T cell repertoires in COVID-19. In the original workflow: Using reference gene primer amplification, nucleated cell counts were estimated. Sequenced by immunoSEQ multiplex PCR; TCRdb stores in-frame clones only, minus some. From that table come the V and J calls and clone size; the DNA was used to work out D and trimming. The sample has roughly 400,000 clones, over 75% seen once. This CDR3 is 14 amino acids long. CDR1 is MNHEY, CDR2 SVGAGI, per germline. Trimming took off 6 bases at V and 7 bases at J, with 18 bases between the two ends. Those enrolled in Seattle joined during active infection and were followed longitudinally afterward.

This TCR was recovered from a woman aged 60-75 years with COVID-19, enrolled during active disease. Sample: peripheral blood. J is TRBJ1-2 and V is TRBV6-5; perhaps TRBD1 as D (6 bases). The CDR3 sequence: CASSRDGGASGYTF. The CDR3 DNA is TGTGCCAGCAGCCGTGACGGGGGGGCGAGTGGCTACACCTTC.